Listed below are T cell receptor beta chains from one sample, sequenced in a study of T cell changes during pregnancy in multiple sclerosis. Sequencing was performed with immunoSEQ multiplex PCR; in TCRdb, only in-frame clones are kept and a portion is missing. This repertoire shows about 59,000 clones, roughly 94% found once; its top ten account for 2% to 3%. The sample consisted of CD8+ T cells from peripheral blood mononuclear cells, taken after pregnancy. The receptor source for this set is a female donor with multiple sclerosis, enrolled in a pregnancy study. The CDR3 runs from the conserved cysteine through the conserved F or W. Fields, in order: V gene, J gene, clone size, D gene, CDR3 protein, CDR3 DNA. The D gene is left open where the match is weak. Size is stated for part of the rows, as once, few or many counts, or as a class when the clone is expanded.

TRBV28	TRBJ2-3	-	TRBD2	CASSSNGGGRDTDTQYF	TGTGCCAGCAGCTCCAACGGGGGGGGGCGGGACACAGATACGCAGTATTTT
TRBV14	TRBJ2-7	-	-	CASSGLPPYEQYF	TGTGCCAGCAGTGGACTACCTCCATACGAGCAGTACTTC
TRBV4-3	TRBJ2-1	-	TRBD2	CASSQLGLAGYNEQFF	TGCGCCAGCAGCCAATTGGGACTAGCGGGTTACAATGAGCAGTTCTTC
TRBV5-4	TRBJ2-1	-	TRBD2	CASSGVASGRFLGSYNEQFF	TGTGCCAGCAGCGGGGTGGCTAGCGGGAGGTTTTTAGGCTCCTACAATGAGCAGTTCTTC
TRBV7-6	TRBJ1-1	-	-	CASSFGENTEAFF	TGTGCCAGCAGCTTCGGAGAGAACACTGAAGCTTTCTTT
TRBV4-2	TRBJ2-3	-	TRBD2	CASSQEREDRTDTQYF	TGTGCCAGCAGCCAAGAGCGGGAGGACCGCACAGATACGCAGTATTTT
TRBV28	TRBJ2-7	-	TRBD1	CASSSPTGGSSYEQYF	TGTGCCAGCAGCTCTCCGACAGGGGGTAGCTCCTACGAGCAGTACTTC
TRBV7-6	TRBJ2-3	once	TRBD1	CASSPGTGLADTQYF	TGTGCCAGCAGCCCCGGGACAGGGTTGGCGGATACGCAGTATTTT
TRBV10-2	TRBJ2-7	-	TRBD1	CASRGDRVYEQYF	TGCGCCAGCAGGGGGGACAGGGTCTACGAGCAGTACTTC
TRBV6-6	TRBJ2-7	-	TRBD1	CASSWDRDYEQYF	TGTGCCAGCAGCTGGGACAGAGACTACGAGCAGTACTTC
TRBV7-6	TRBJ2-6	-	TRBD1	CASSLRTGSGANVLTF	TGTGCCAGCAGCCTGCGGACAGGGTCTGGGGCCAACGTCCTGACTTTC
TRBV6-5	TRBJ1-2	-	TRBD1	CASWIGQGARGYTF	TGTGCCAGCTGGATCGGACAGGGGGCGAGGGGCTACACCTTC
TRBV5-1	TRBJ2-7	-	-	CASTGQETYEQYF	TGCGCCAGCACCGGTCAGGAAACCTACGAGCAGTACTTC
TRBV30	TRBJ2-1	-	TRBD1	CACYDGDSSNEQFF	TGTGCCTGTTACGACGGGGACAGTTCCAATGAGCAGTTCTTC
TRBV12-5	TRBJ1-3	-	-	CASGLTREVGNTIYF	TGTGCTAGTGGTTTGACGAGGGAGGTGGGAAACACCATATATTTT
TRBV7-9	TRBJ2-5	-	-	CASSLVGIREKTQYF	TGTGCCAGCAGCTTAGTCGGGATACGTGAGAAGACCCAGTACTTC
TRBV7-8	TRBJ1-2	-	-	CASRPPRNREGYTF	TGTGCCAGCAGGCCCCCCAGGAACAGGGAGGGCTACACCTTC
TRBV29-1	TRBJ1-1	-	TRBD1	CSVDRGQWGAFF	TGCAGCGTAGACAGGGGGCAATGGGGGGCTTTCTTT
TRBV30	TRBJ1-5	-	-	CAWSDGGQPQHF	TGTGCCTGGAGTGACGGAGGTCAGCCCCAGCATTTT
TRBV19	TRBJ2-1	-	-	CASSITRWYNEQFF	TGTGCCAGTAGTATAACTAGATGGTACAATGAGCAGTTCTTC
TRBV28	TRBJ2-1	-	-	CASPRRPLYNEQFF	TGTGCCAGCCCCCGGAGACCCCTCTACAATGAGCAGTTCTTC
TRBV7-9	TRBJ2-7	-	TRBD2	CASRDGLASDYEQYF	TGTGCCAGCAGGGACGGACTAGCGTCGGACTACGAGCAGTACTTC
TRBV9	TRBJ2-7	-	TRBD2	CASSVGGTSSYEQYF	TGTGCCAGCAGCGTAGGGGGGACTAGCTCCTACGAGCAGTACTTC